This TCR beta chain is from a study of shared clonotypes between healthy human individuals. Across the whole study: Three plates were used per donor for CD4 naive, three for CD4 memory, two for CD8 naive and one for CD8 memory.

The germline V gene encodes CDR1 SGHAT and CDR2 FQNNGV. V was pared by 6 bases and J by 1 base, with 3 bases of the junction left unmatched. This CDR3 has 14 amino acids. Broader study findings: Rarefaction revealed incomplete sorted-subset sequencing despite large depth. The small donor group covered limited genetic and exposure diversity.

This clone was observed a handful of times. Its specificity is unknown. This specimen includes other DNA sequences encoding the same CDR3. The authors split each subset's genomic DNA evenly across several immunoSEQ plates. Clones were read by immunoSEQ multiplex PCR, and TCRdb kept only the in-frame ones, dropping some. The data contain more than 850,000 clones, 75% to 85% of them singletons. Source material: memory CD4+ T cells from PBMCs. Indicated subset: CD45RA-negative fraction. The sequence derives from a man younger than 35 in good health. Some clones in this sample may be carry-over from other donors' samples. This chain connects TRBV11-2 to TRBJ2-7; 10 nucleotides align to TRBD2. The CDR3 region is CASSSSGGSYEQYF. As DNA, the CDR3 is TGTGCCAGCAGTTCTAGCGGGGGTTCCTACGAGCAGTACTTC. Supplemented by reference TRBV11-2 and TRBJ2-7, the full variable domain reads EAGVAQSPRYKIIEKRQSVAFWCNPISGHATLYWYQQILGQGPKLLIQFQNNGVVDDSQLPKDRFSAERLKGVDSTLKIQPAKLEDSAVYLCASSSSGGSYEQYFGPGTRLTVT.